The text below deals with one T cell receptor (beta chain). Its cognate antigen is unknown. Between the trimmed V and J ends, which lost 3 bases and 3 bases, there was a span of 13 bases. The germline gives CDR1 SGHTS, CDR2 YDEGEE. The length of the CDR3 is 15 residues. The regulatory T cell sort gate was CD4+CD25hiCD127low/negative. The data originate from a study of B cell selection in AIRE deficiency. Authors' methods: Treg pools: around 56,000 distinct patient, 92,000 or so donor TCRbeta sequences. Using immunoSEQ multiplex PCR, the repertoire was profiled, and TCRdb retains in-frame clones only, with some absent. The V and J calls and the clone size are those of that table, but D and trimming were determined from the DNA. The data show some 21,000 clones, 85% to 95% seen once. Study-wide points: Of around 3,700 shared Treg TCRbeta sequences, roughly 34% were healthy-donor-only and around 9.5% patient-only. About 30% of healthy-shared Treg TCRbeta sequences appeared in patient Tconv cells.

The specimen was Tregs sorted from PBMCs. J is TRBJ1-5 and V is TRBV5-8; no reliable D call. The source of this sequence is a human donor with AIRE deficiency. In nucleotides, the CDR3 is TGTGCCAGCAGCTCGTCGACGAGTTTCAATCAGCCCCAGCATTTT. It is translated as CASSSSTSFNQPQHF.